This T cell receptor beta chain came from a study of blood T cell repertoires in COVID-19. About the research overall: From the United States, Italy and Spain came samples of acute and convalescent COVID-19. Sources were T cells, B-cell-depleted T cells, or PBMCs; the material itself was cDNA or gDNA.

Generated by immunoSEQ multiplex PCR, the TCRdb table keeps only in-frame clones and is missing some. The sample holds over 200,000 clones, around 87% seen once. Per germline, CDR1 SNHLY and CDR2 FYNNEI. The CDR3 has 17 amino acids. Losses at the gene ends were 5 bases for V and 2 bases for J; bases not matched to a gene: 14. V gene TRBV2 combines with J gene TRBJ1-2; 7 nucleotides agree with TRBD1. The sequencing input was peripheral blood. The sequence was collected from a woman aged 25 to 39 who had recovered from COVID-19. For the CDR3, the DNA is TGTGCCAGCAGTCAGCACCCCGCGGACAGGACCAACTATGGCTACACCTTC. Translation: CASSQHPADRTNYGYTF.